This entry lists 32 T cell receptor beta chains sequenced from one sample in a study of identical twins. TCRdb ran MiXCR on the 5' RACE reads and lists one entry per CDR3 protein. The sample consists of 500,000 to 550,000 distinct CDR3 sequences, 20% to 25% of them appearing once. These records were also assigned to another study, of yellow fever vaccine responses in identical twins.

The sequenced sample consisted of CD4+ T cells sorted from blood. The receptors derive from a woman younger than 30 in good health.

The sample holds many counts of this clonotype. The chain has TRBV6-1 and TRBJ1-5; no definite D call. Between the trimmed V and J ends, which lost 7 bases and 0 bases, there was a span of 4 bases. This CDR3 contains 12 residues. Germline V gives CDR1 MNHNS, CDR2 SASEGT. In nucleotides, the CDR3 is TGTGCCAGCACGAGTAGCAATCAGCCCCAGCATTTT. Translation: CASTSSNQPQHF.

The sample holds a few counts of this clonotype. The chain combines TRBV7-9 with TRBJ1-1; 7 bases are shared with TRBD1. Germline V gives CDR1 SEHNR, CDR2 FQNEAQ (reference sequence). The CDR3 is 15 amino acids. J gave up 3 bases and V 5 bases, and 9 bases lay outside the gene matches. CDR3 residues: CASSTRQGADTEAFF. The DNA of the CDR3 is TGTGCCAGCAGCACCAGACAGGGAGCAGACACTGAAGCTTTCTTT.

The sample holds a few counts of this clonotype. V usage is TRBV7-8 and J usage is TRBJ2-3; weak D call: TRBD1 (5 bases). The CDR3 spans 17 residues. V shed 2 bases and J shed 0 bases, with 15 bases lying between them. Germline V gene sequence: CDR1 SGHVS, CDR2 FQNEAQ. CDR3 sequence: CASSLKGIGQSTDTQYF. The CDR3 DNA follows: TGTGCCAGCAGCTTAAAGGGGATAGGGCAAAGCACAGATACGCAGTATTTT.

The rearrangement uses TRBV9 and TRBJ2-1; no clear D gene. The V end was cut by 4 bases, the J end by 9 bases, with 14 bases between. This CDR3 has 13 residues. Germline lookup yields CDR1 SGDLS and CDR2 YYNGEE. The CDR3 here is CASSSIVRGEQFF. Written as DNA, the CDR3 is TGTGCCAGCAGCTCAATCGTTAGAGGTGAGCAGTTCTTC.

As to this clonotype: A single base separates this from a much larger clone, so it may be a read error. Written as DNA, the CDR3 is TGTGCCAGCGGTTTTGGCTCGAACACCGGGGAGCTGTTTTTT. Residues: CASGFGSNTGELFF. V usage is TRBV3-1 and J usage is TRBJ2-2, with D unresolved. The CDR3 consists of 14 residues. V shed 8 bases and J shed 0 bases, with 10 bases lying between them. Germline V gene lookup returns CDR1 LGHDT and CDR2 YNNKEL (reference sequence).

This chain joins TRBV7-8 and TRBJ1-3, with 8 positions matching TRBD1. V dropped 6 bases and J dropped 0; count of bases not matched to a gene: 13. Per germline, CDR1 SGHVS and CDR2 FQNEAQ. This CDR3 contains 18 residues. The CDR3 spells CASSLVGDRKSSGNTIYF. DNA for the CDR3: TGTGCCAGCAGTCTAGTAGGGGACAGGAAGAGCTCTGGAAACACCATATATTTT.

There are many counts of this clonotype. This sequence joins TRBV5-1 and TRBJ2-3; D possibly matches TRBD1 or TRBD2 (5 bases each). Between the trimmed V and J ends, which lost 0 bases and 1 base, there was a span of 9 bases. The CDR3 spans 15 residues. Per germline, CDR1 SGHRS and CDR2 YFSETQ. CDR3 DNA sequence: TGCGCCAGCAGCTTGGTTGGGGGAGGCACAGATACGCAGTATTTT. It is translated as CASSLVGGGTDTQYF.

This clonotype was seen only a few times. CDR3 nucleotides: TGCAGTGCTAGAGACACCGGGACTAGGGCTAACAATGAGCAGTTCTTC. This translates into CSARDTGTRANNEQFF. This chain links TRBV20-1 with TRBJ2-1; 8 bases match TRBD2. CDR3 length: 16 residues. From germline, CDR1 is DFQATT and CDR2 SNEGSKA (reference sequence). V lost 0 bases to trimming and J lost 5 bases; unmatched junction nucleotides: 9.

V and J are TRBV5-1 and TRBJ2-5; 10 bases match TRBD1. The CDR3 loop spans 15 amino acids. J lost 5 bases, V lost 5 bases, and 9 bases had no gene match. Germline V gene sequence: CDR1 SGHRS, CDR2 YFSETQ. The CDR3 region has the DNA TGCGCCAGCAGAAAAGGACAGGGGGTCGGCGAGACCCAGTACTTC. Protein: CASRKGQGVGETQYF.

V usage is TRBV5-1 and J usage is TRBJ2-5; D is unresolved. This CDR3 contains 14 residues. V shed 3 bases and J shed 0 bases, with 9 bases lying between them. Germline values: CDR1 SGHRS, CDR2 YFSETQ. CDR3 sequence reads: CASSSPEYQETQYF. CDR3 coding DNA: TGCGCCAGCAGCTCCCCCGAATACCAAGAGACCCAGTACTTC.

CDR3 sequence reads: CASSYSRLAEADTQYF. The CDR3 region has the DNA TGTGCCAGCAGTTACTCACGACTAGCGGAGGCAGATACGCAGTATTTT. V is TRBV6-5 and J is TRBJ2-3; 9 bases are shared with TRBD2. Germline V gene data show CDR1 as MNHEY and CDR2 as SVGAGI. With 0 bases clipped from V and 4 bases from J, the junction kept 5 bases outside the gene matches. The CDR3 contains 16 residues.

This chain connects TRBV20-1 to TRBJ2-7; 13 bases are a match to TRBD2. The CDR3 is 18 residues long. CDR1 DFQATT and CDR2 SNEGSKA come from the germline V gene (reference sequence). V dropped 1 base and J dropped 2; count of bases not matched to a gene: 11. The DNA for the CDR3 is TGCAGTGCTAGAGGACCGACTAGCGGGAGGAAAAATACCTACGAGCAGTACTTC. Amino acid sequence: CSARGPTSGRKNTYEQYF.

The J gene is TRBJ2-3, the V gene TRBV6-1; tentatively, D is TRBD1 or TRBD2 (8 bases each). The V gene's germline CDR1 is MNHNS and CDR2 SASEGT. Trimming took 7 bases from V and 6 from J, leaving 26 bases between them. The CDR3 totals 17 residues. CDR3 in DNA: TGTGCCAGCACCAGGACAGGGAGGGGACTAGGAGGGGATACGCAGTATTTT. Amino acids: CASTRTGRGLGGDTQYF.

This clonotype was seen repeatedly, ten times or more. The V and J genes are TRBV18 and TRBJ1-1; D unclear. Germline V gene lookup returns CDR1 KGHSH and CDR2 LQKENI. The CDR3 loop spans 14 amino acids. V lost 5 bases, J lost 2 bases, and 12 bases lay in between. CDR3 sequence reads: CASSAAAFNTEAFF. DNA of the CDR3: TGTGCCAGCTCAGCGGCAGCTTTTAACACTGAAGCTTTCTTT.

The chain combines TRBV5-1 with TRBJ1-4; TRBD1 matches 7 bases. With V trimmed by 2 bases and J by 2 bases, 3 bases remained unmatched. Germline lookup yields CDR1 SGHRS and CDR2 YFSETQ. The CDR3 runs 15 residues. DNA for the CDR3: TGCGCCAGCAGCTTCCAACAGGGGACTAATGAAAAACTGTTTTTT. This gives the protein CASSFQQGTNEKLFF. The variable domain in full, completed from reference TRBV5-1 and TRBJ1-4, reads KAGVTQTPRYLIKTRGQQVTLSCSPISGHRSVSWYQQTPGQGLQFLFEYFSETQRNKGNFPGRFSGRQFSNSRSEMNVSTLELGDSALYLCASSFQQGTNEKLFFGSGTQLSVL.

The chain is built from TRBV24-1 and TRBJ2-5; TRBD2 matches at 12 bases. This CDR3 region has 18 residues. Germline CDR1 KGHDR, CDR2 SFDVKD. Germline trimming cut 0 bases from V and 4 bases from J; bases unmatched to any gene: 8. Here the CDR3 DNA reads TGTGCCACCAGTGATTTGCCCTCTAGCGGGAGGGCCGGAGAGACCCAGTACTTC. It is translated as CATSDLPSSGRAGETQYF.

Ten or more counts support this clonotype. The V and J genes are TRBV7-8 and TRBJ2-4; TRBD1 agrees at 10 bases. The CDR3 is 14 amino acids. Unmatched junction bases numbered 6, after V lost 5 bases and J lost 8 bases. Germline values: CDR1 SGHVS, CDR2 FQNEAQ. The CDR3 DNA reads TGTGCCAGCAGCCCGGGACAGGGGAGGGACATTCAGTACTTC. Translating gives CASSPGQGRDIQYF.

This clonotype was counted a few times. This chain links TRBV19 with TRBJ2-5; 7 nucleotides line up with TRBD1. The J segment lost 3 bases and the V segment lost 10 bases, leaving 8 bases of the junction unmatched. Germline CDR1 LNHDA, CDR2 SQIVND (reference sequence). CDR3 length: 13 residues. DNA of the CDR3: TGTGCCACAGCATGGACAGGCAAAGAGACCCAGTACTTC. This translates into CATAWTGKETQYF.

V is TRBV28 and J is TRBJ2-7, with 7 bases identical to TRBD1. Losses at the gene ends were 7 bases for V and 0 bases for J; bases not matched to a gene: 9. This CDR3 is built from 15 residues. Germline V gives CDR1 MDHEN, CDR2 SYDVKM. In nucleotides, the CDR3 is TGTGCCAGCACCGGCCAACAGGGGTCCTCCTACGAGCAGTACGTC. Protein: CASTGQQGSSYEQYV.

CDR3: CASSLLGAEAYGYTF. DNA for the CDR3: TGTGCCAGCAGCTTATTGGGGGCCGAGGCCTATGGCTACACCTTC. V is TRBV7-9 and J is TRBJ1-2, with TRBD1 as a possible D gene (6 bases). In germline, CDR1 is SEHNR, CDR2 FQNEAQ (reference sequence). Between the trimmed V and J ends, which lost 2 bases and 4 bases, there was a span of 14 bases. The CDR3 spans 15 residues.

V and J are TRBV20-1 and TRBJ1-2; D call uncertain. The ends were cut back, 0 bases at V and 4 bases at J, with 6 bases in the middle. Germline values: CDR1 DFQATT, CDR2 SNEGSKA (reference sequence). The CDR3 length is 12 residues. Here the CDR3 reads CSARDLAYGYTF. CDR3 nucleotides: TGCAGTGCTAGAGATCTCGCCTATGGCTACACCTTC.

This clonotype was recorded a few times. The chain recombines TRBV12-3 or TRBV12-4 with TRBJ2-3; the D is unclear. Trimming stripped 6 bases from V and 6 bases from J, with 13 bases between. The CDR3 extends over 13 amino acids. CDR3: CASSTGRSDTQYF. CDR3 DNA: TGTGCCAGCAGCACTGGAAGGTCCGATACGCAGTATTTT.

This chain uses TRBV5-5 with TRBJ1-4; D is uncertain. The V end lost 0 bases, the J end lost 5 bases, and 11 bases lay between the germline ends. The CDR3 runs to 15 residues. Germline V gene lookup returns CDR1 SGHKS and CDR2 YYEKEE (reference sequence). CDR3 protein: CASSLDGNRNEKLFF. CDR3 nucleotide sequence: TGTGCCAGCAGCTTGGACGGAAACCGGAATGAAAAACTGTTTTTT.

Only a few counts were recorded for this clonotype. The chain carries TRBV3-1 and TRBJ2-7; 10 nucleotides line up with TRBD1. This CDR3 spans 16 amino acids. V lost 4 bases, J lost 0 bases, and 6 bases stayed unmatched. CDR1 is LGHDT, CDR2 YNNKEL, per germline (reference sequence). In DNA, the CDR3 is TGTGCCAGCAGCCGCCTCCGGGACAGGGGCTCCTACGAGCAGTACTTC. Translated: CASSRLRDRGSYEQYF.

V is TRBV12-3 or TRBV12-4 and J is TRBJ2-7, with D unresolved. The CDR3 has 13 amino acids. The V end was cut by 5 bases, the J end by 0 bases, with 8 bases between. CDR3: CASSRAYSYEQYF. The CDR3 DNA reads TGTGCCAGCAGTAGGGCTTACTCCTACGAGCAGTACTTC.

Only a few counts were recorded for this clonotype. V gene TRBV6-4 combines with J gene TRBJ1-5; possible D gene TRBD1, 5 bases. Trimming took 6 bases from V and 4 from J, leaving 16 bases between them. The germline gives CDR1 MRHNA, CDR2 SNTAGT. This CDR3 has 15 amino acids. CDR3 DNA: TGTGCCAGCAGAACCCGGGACGGATGTAATCAGCCCCAGCATTTT. Its protein is CASRTRDGCNQPQHF.

This clonotype was seen a few times. The V call is TRBV13, the J call TRBJ2-7; D possibly corresponds to TRBD2 (5 bases). Germline CDR1 PRHDT, CDR2 FYEKMQ (reference sequence). This CDR3 spans 15 amino acids. Trimming pared 3 bases from V and 5 bases from J, leaving 17 bases between. CDR3 in DNA: TGTGCCAGCAGCTTTGGGGAGAGAGCCCTAAACGAGCAGTACTTC. Translated: CASSFGERALNEQYF.

This clonotype was counted a few times. V usage is TRBV12-3 or TRBV12-4 and J usage is TRBJ2-1, with D uncertain. This CDR3 contains 16 residues. Trimming pared 2 bases from V and 0 bases from J, leaving 11 bases between. CDR3 loop: CASSLPAWGSYNEQFF. The CDR3 DNA is TGTGCCAGCAGTTTACCCGCGTGGGGCTCCTACAATGAGCAGTTCTTC.

The chain carries TRBV9 and TRBJ2-2, with D perhaps matching TRBD1 (5 bases). The CDR3 has 16 amino acids. CDR1 is SGDLS and CDR2 is YYNGEE in the germline V gene. V gave up 1 base and J gave up 6 bases, with 16 bases separating them. The CDR3 DNA is TGTGCCAGCAGCGTATCAGGGCCACTTTGGTCCGGGGAGCTGTTTTTT. Translating it yields CASSVSGPLWSGELFF.

This clonotype was counted between two and nine times. J is TRBJ1-1 and V is TRBV3-1; D may be TRBD1 (6 bases). The CDR3 loop spans 13 amino acids. The V gene lost 4 bases and the J gene lost 10 bases, with 16 bases spanning the gap. Germline V gene data show CDR1 as LGHDT and CDR2 as YNNKEL (reference sequence). DNA for the CDR3: TGTGCCAGCAGCCGGGAGGCAGGGGAGAGAGCTTTCTTT. Amino acids: CASSREAGERAFF.

The chain is built from TRBV12-3 or TRBV12-4 and TRBJ2-3; 9 nucleotides match TRBD1. V shed 5 bases and J 3 bases; nucleotides not matched to a gene: 9. CDR3 size: 16 residues. The CDR3 protein is CASSRNRGPGTDTQYF. The DNA of the CDR3 is TGTGCCAGCAGTCGTAACAGGGGGCCGGGGACAGATACGCAGTATTTT.

The J gene is TRBJ1-2, the V gene TRBV6-1, with D perhaps matching TRBD1 (5 bases). This CDR3 region has 13 residues. Germline CDR1 and CDR2: MNHNS and SASEGT. Trimming stripped 6 bases from V and 4 bases from J, with 12 bases between. CDR3 bases: TGTGCCAGCAGGATATCAGGGTTCTATGGCTACACCTTC. Residues: CASRISGFYGYTF.